Each of the 14 T cell receptor beta chains below was sequenced from the same sample in a study of vaccination effects on CD4 cells after COVID-19. Repertoires were generated with immunoSEQ multiplex PCR, while TCRdb's copy carries only in-frame clones and drops some. The sample shows 28,000 or so clones, 72% of them seen only once. These TCRs are of unknown antigen specificity. ViraFEST expansion of antigen-specific CD4+ T cells with viral peptide pools preceded sequencing. Culture proceeded for more than nine days, and CD4+ T cells were then isolated. In the vaccine recipients, nucleocapsid antibodies were negative and there was no prior SARS-CoV-2 infection. Sequencing used CD4+ T cells from PBMCs cultured with SARS-CoV-2 spike peptides, obtained before COVID-19 vaccination. All receptors derive from a human donor who received a COVID-19 vaccine.

A single count supports this clone. This chain's CDR3 is CASTGAFSYEQYF. The CDR3 bases are TGTGCCAGCACCGGTGCGTTCTCCTACGAGCAGTACTTC. The V call is TRBV27, the J call TRBJ2-7; D gene uncertain. V shed 7 bases and J shed 0 bases, with 10 bases lying between them. This CDR3 has 13 residues. The germline V gene has CDR1 MNHEY and CDR2 SMNVEV (reference sequence).

The V and J genes are TRBV6-1 and TRBJ2-1; 9 bases line up with TRBD2. The CDR3 is made up of 16 amino acids. Per germline, CDR1 MNHNS and CDR2 SASEGT. The V and J ends lost 4 bases and 8 bases, in that order; junction bases with no gene match: 12. This CDR3 is CASSVRGSGSADEQFF. In nucleotides, the CDR3 is TGTGCCAGCAGTGTACGGGGTAGCGGGAGTGCCGATGAGCAGTTCTTC.

In DNA form, the CDR3 reads TGTGCCAGCAGCATAGACTTGAGCTCCTACAATGAGCAGTTCTTC. Translation gives CASSIDLSSYNEQFF. V usage is TRBV5-4 and J usage is TRBJ2-1; D uncertain. The CDR3 runs 15 residues. Trimming pared 4 bases from V and 0 bases from J, leaving 11 bases between. Germline CDR1 is SGHNT and CDR2 is YYREEE (reference sequence). The full variable domain, with the rest looked up from reference TRBV5-4 and TRBJ2-1, is ETGVTQSPTHLIKTRGQQVTLRCSSQSGHNTVSWYQQALGQGPQFIFQYYREEENGRGNFPPRFSGLQFPNYSSELNVNALELDDSALYLCASSIDLSSYNEQFFGPGTRLTVL.

The chain uses TRBV7-8 and TRBJ1-2; TRBD1 is a possible D gene (6 bases). The germline gives CDR1 SGHVS, CDR2 FQNEAQ. This CDR3 is built from 17 residues. Trimming removed 3 bases from V and 4 bases from J, with 21 bases in between. The CDR3, as DNA: TGTGCCAGCAGCTTTATCAGGGGTAACTCGGTGGGCTATGGCTACACCTTC. Amino acids: CASSFIRGNSVGYGYTF.

The chain joins TRBV2 to TRBJ2-1; weak D call: TRBD2 (6 bases). CDR3 size: 17 residues. Germline lookup yields CDR1 SNHLY and CDR2 FYNNEI. V was clipped by 2 bases and J by 2 bases, with 16 bases between them. This CDR3 reads CASSESFFREPYNEQFF. The DNA of the CDR3 is TGTGCCAGCAGTGAATCGTTTTTTCGGGAGCCCTACAATGAGCAGTTCTTC.

This sequence joins TRBV6-4 and TRBJ1-2; no clear D. The CDR3 loop spans 15 amino acids. Germline CDR1 MRHNA, CDR2 SNTAGT. The V and J ends lost 5 bases and 2 bases respectively, with 15 bases between them. CDR3 bases: TGTGCCAGCAGTAGGGAACGGAACACGAACTATGGCTACACCTTC. This translates into CASSRERNTNYGYTF.

This CDR3 is CASQESGFQETQYF. DNA for the CDR3: TGTGCCAGCCAAGAAAGCGGGTTCCAAGAGACCCAGTACTTC. The rearrangement uses TRBV6-5 and TRBJ2-5, with D possibly being TRBD2 (6 bases). Trimming stripped 8 bases from V and 1 base from J, with 14 bases between. The CDR3 covers 14 residues. CDR1 is MNHEY, CDR2 SVGAGI, per germline.

The chain has TRBV18 and TRBJ2-2, with 8 bases lining up with TRBD2. This CDR3 region has 18 residues. Unmatched junction bases numbered 11, after V lost 2 bases and J lost 3 bases. Germline V gene sequence: CDR1 KGHSH, CDR2 LQKENI. This CDR3 is CASSPEGPGLDYTGELFF. The CDR3 DNA follows: TGTGCCAGCTCACCAGAAGGCCCGGGACTAGACTACACCGGGGAGCTGTTTTTT.

The chain is built from TRBV5-6 and TRBJ1-4; 9 bases are shared with TRBD1. The CDR3 is 15 residues long. V dropped 1 base and J dropped 3; count of bases not matched to a gene: 1. Germline loops: CDR1 SGHDT, CDR2 YYEEEE. The CDR3 loop is CASSLTGGANEKLFF. The CDR3 coding sequence is TGTGCCAGCAGCTTGACAGGGGGCGCTAATGAAAAACTGTTTTTT. The whole variable domain, remainder taken from reference TRBV5-6 and TRBJ1-4, is DAGVTQSPTHLIKTRGQQVTLRCSPKSGHDTVSWYQQALGQGPQFIFQYYEEEERQRGNFPDRFSGHQFPNYSSELNVNALLLGDSALYLCASSLTGGANEKLFFGSGTQLSVL.

This clone was observed a few times. The chain has TRBV12-5 and TRBJ2-3, with TRBD2 identical over 16 bases. Germline V gene sequence: CDR1 LGHNT, CDR2 FRNRAP. J was trimmed by 4 bases and V by 6 bases; bases with no gene match: 10. This CDR3 has 18 amino acids. This CDR3 reads CASGDRGLAGGAADTQYF. CDR3 coding DNA: TGTGCTAGTGGCGATCGGGGACTAGCGGGAGGGGCGGCAGATACGCAGTATTTT.

This clone turned up a few times. As DNA, the CDR3 is TGTGCCAGTAGTGGAACCGGGACAGGGCAGAACACTGAAGCTTTCTTT. Amino acid sequence: CASSGTGTGQNTEAFF. J is TRBJ1-1 and V is TRBV19; 9 bases are shared with TRBD1. Trimming took 5 bases from V and 1 from J; bases not matched to a gene: 8. Germline CDR1 LNHDA, CDR2 SQIVND (reference sequence). The CDR3 has 16 residues.

The chain links TRBV11-1 to TRBJ1-1; no clear D. Trimming pared 3 bases from V and 0 bases from J, leaving 8 bases between. Germline CDR1 SGHAT, CDR2 FQDESV (reference sequence). The CDR3 is 14 residues long. The CDR3: CASSLARLNTEAFF. The CDR3 nucleotides read TGTGCCAGCAGCTTGGCCAGATTGAACACTGAAGCTTTCTTT.

The gene calls are TRBV13 and TRBJ2-7, with TRBD1 matching 8 bases. The CDR3 runs to 16 residues. Germline V gives CDR1 PRHDT, CDR2 FYEKMQ (reference sequence). After removal of 5 bases from V and 2 bases from J, the junction contained 11 bases not matched to a gene. CDR3 nucleotide sequence: TGTGCCAGCAGCCGTACAGGGGGGATAATAGCCTACGAGCAGTACTTC. Amino acid sequence: CASSRTGGIIAYEQYF.

The gene calls are TRBV7-9 and TRBJ2-3; TRBD2 aligns across 9 bases. Germline-derived CDR1 and CDR2 are SEHNR and FQNEAQ (reference sequence). The CDR3 consists of 16 residues. J lost 2 bases, V lost 6 bases, and 9 bases had no gene match. The CDR3: CASRPGLARNTDTQYF. CDR3 sequence (DNA): TGTGCCAGCAGACCAGGACTAGCGCGTAACACAGATACGCAGTATTTT.